The entry below gives a single TCR beta chain sequence along with its context. In this sample, this clonotype turned up many times. Its target antigen remains unknown. No base qualities exist here, and no much larger clone lies one base off it. This sample is drawn from a study of T cell repertoires in cytomegalovirus infection (dated by TCRdb to between 2017 and 2020). About the investigation overall: Donor HLA type was relevant to the analysis, because carriage of CMV infection together with the matching HLA type was indicated by public TCR beta signatures. What the study reported, not specific to this receptor: Carriers of CMV infection plus the relevant HLA type were discriminated by the cumulative frequency of public TCR beta family members in the study cohort and in an independent roughly 380-donor cohort. The ex vivo response was dominated by HLA-C-restricted CMV-specific TCR beta clonotypes, which also provided the single most frequent clonotype in two of eight donors.

Reading from cysteine to phenylalanine, the CDR3 counts 15 amino acids. Kept here is only the CDR3 DNA, which spans 45 bases and is read in frame from base 1. CDR1 and CDR2 are read off the germline V gene (reference sequence) as SEHNR and FQNEAQ. V is trimmed back by 5 bases and J by 4 bases, and the junction contains 8 bases that no gene match accounts for. TCRdb names Illumina HiSeq 1500 as the instrument used. The public reads were reanalyzed by TCRdb: fastp trimming at Q25, MiXCR alignment, in-frame beta chains only. Rows are combined by CDR3 protein, so each entry shows the most common genes and DNA. The sample data list fewer than 550,000 distinct CDR3 sequences, and about 15% of these were observed just once. The ten largest account for around 25% of the sample.

Sequencing input: CD8+ T cells from PBMCs. This TCR derives from a human donor in good health (CMV status not recorded). Some clones in this sample may be carry-over from other donors' samples. This sequence uses TRBV7-9 and TRBJ2-7, with TRBD2 identical over 10 junction bases. In nucleotide form, the sequence is TGTGCCAGCAGCCCGTCTAGCGGGAGAACATACGAGCAGTACTTC. Its amino acids are CASSPSSGRTYEQYF.